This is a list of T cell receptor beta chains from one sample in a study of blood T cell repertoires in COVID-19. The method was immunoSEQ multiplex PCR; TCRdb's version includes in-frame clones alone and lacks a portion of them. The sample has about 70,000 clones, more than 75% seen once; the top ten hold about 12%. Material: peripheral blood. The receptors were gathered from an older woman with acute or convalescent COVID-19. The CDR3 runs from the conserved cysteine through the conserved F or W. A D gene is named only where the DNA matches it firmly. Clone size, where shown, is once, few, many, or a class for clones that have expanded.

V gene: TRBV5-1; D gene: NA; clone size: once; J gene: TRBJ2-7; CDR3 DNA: TGCGCCAGCAGCTTGGGACAGCGGGTGGAGCAGTACTTC; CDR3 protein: CASSLGQRVEQYF
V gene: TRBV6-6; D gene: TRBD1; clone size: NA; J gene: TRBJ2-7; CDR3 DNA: TGTGCCAGCAGTTACCGGGACAGGATCTACGAGCAGTACTTC; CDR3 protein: CASSYRDRIYEQYF
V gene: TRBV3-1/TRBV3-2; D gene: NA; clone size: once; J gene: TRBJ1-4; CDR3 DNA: TGTGCCAGCAGCCAAGCCGCTAATGAAAAACTGTTTTTT; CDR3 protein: CASSQAANEKLFF
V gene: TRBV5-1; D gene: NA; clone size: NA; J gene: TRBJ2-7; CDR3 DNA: TGCGCCAGCAGCTTGGTCGGTTTAGGGGACGAGCAGTACTTC; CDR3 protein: CASSLVGLGDEQYF
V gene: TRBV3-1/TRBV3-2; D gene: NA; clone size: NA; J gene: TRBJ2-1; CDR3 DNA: TGTGCCAGCAGCCCTCCCTCGAGGTCCACCATCGATGAGCAGTTCTTC; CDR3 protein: CASSPPSRSTIDEQFF
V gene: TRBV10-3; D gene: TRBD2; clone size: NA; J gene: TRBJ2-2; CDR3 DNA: TGTGCCAACGGTCGCGGGGGGACCGGGGAGCTGTTTTTT; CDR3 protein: CANGRGGTGELFF
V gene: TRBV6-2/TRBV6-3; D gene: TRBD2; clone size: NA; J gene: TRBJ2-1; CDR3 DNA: TGTGCCAGCAGTTATGGGACTAGCTACAATGAGCAGTTCTTC; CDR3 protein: CASSYGTSYNEQFF
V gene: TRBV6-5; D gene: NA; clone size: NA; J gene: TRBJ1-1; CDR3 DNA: TGTGCCAGCAAGCGCACGAACACTGAAGCTTTCTTT; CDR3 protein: CASKRTNTEAFF
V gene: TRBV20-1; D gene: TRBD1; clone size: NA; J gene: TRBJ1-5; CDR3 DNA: TGCAGTGCTAGTAGGGGGCGCTTCAATCAGCCCCAGCATTTT; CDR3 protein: CSASRGRFNQPQHF
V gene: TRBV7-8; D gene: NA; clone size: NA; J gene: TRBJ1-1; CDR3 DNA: TGTGCCAGCAGCGAGGGGCAGGGACTTGGGGCTGAAGCTTTCTTT; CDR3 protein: CASSEGQGLGAEAFF
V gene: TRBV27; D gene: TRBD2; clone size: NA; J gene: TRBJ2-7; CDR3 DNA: TGTGCCAGCAGTTGGGGGGGGAGCTCCTACGAGCAGTACTTC; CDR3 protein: CASSWGGSSYEQYF
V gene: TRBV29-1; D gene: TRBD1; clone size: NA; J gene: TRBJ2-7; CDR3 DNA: TGCAGCGTTGACTGGAAGGGACAGGGGAGCTACGAGCAGTACTTC; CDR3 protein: CSVDWKGQGSYEQYF
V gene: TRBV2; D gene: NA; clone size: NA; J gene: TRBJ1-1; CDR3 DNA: TGTGCCAGCAGGGTCGAAACTTACACTGAAGCTTTCTTT; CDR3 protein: CASRVETYTEAFF
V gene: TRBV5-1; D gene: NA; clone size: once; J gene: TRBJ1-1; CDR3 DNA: TGCGCCAGCAGCTTGGAAGTACAGGTGAACACTGAAGCTTTCTTT; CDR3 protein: CASSLEVQVNTEAFF
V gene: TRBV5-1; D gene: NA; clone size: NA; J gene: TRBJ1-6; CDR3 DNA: TGCGCCAGCAGCTTGGAACCAGGGCCGTTTTCACCCCTCCACTTT; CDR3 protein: CASSLEPGPFSPLHF
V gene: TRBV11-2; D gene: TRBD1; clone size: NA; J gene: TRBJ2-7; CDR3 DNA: TGTGCCAGCAGACCGGACAGGGGTCCGTACGAGCAGTACTTC; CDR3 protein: CASRPDRGPYEQYF
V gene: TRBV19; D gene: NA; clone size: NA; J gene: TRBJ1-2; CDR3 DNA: TGTGCCACCTCCTTAGGCAGGGGCAACTATGGCTACACCTTC; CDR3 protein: CATSLGRGNYGYTF
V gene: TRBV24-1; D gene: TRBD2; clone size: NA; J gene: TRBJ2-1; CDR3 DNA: TGTGCCACCAGTGACCGGACTAGCGAGTACAATGAGCAGTTCTTC; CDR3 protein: CATSDRTSEYNEQFF
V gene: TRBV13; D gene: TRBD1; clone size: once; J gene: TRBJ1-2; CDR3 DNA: TGTGCCAGCAGCTGGGGACAGAAAGAAGGCTACACCTTC; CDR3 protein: CASSWGQKEGYTF
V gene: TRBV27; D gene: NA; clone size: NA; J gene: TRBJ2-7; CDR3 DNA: TGTGCCAGCAGTTTATCAGGGGCTGGCCCATACGAGCAGTACTTC; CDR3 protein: CASSLSGAGPYEQYF
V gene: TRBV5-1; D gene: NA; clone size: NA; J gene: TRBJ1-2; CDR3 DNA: TGCGCCAGCAGCTTGGGACAGGCTAAGGGCTACACCTTC; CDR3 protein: CASSLGQAKGYTF
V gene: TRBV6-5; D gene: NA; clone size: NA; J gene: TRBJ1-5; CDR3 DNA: TGTGCCAGCAGCCCACGGGGGGGAGGTCAGCCCCAGCATTTT; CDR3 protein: CASSPRGGGQPQHF
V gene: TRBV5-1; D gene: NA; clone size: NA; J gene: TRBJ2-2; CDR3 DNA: TGCGCCAGCAGCCGGAGCCCCGGGACTCGGGTAGACACCGGGGAGCTGTTTTTT; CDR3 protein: CASSRSPGTRVDTGELFF
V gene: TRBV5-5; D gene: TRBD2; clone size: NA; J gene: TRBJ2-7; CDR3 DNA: TGTGCCAGCAGCTTGTTAACTAGCGGGGAAGGGGAGCAGTACTTC; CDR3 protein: CASSLLTSGEGEQYF
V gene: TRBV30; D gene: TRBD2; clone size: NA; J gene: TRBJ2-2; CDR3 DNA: TGTGCCTGGAGTGTACGGTCGGCTAGCGGGGGCCCGAACACCGGGGAGCTGTTTTTT; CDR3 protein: CAWSVRSASGGPNTGELFF
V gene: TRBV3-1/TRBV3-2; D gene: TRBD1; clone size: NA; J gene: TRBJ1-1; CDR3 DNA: TGTGCCAGCAGCCCGGGGACAGGGAGTGAAGCTTTCTTT; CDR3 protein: CASSPGTGSEAFF
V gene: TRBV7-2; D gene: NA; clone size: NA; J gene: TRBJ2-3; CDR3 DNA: TGTGCCAGCAGCTTATCGGTAGCCCCGACAGATACGCAGTATTTT; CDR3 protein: CASSLSVAPTDTQYF
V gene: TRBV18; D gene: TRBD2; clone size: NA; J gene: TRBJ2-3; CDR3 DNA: TGTGCCAGCTCACTCCGCGGGGGGTACGATACGCAGTATTTT; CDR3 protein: CASSLRGGYDTQYF
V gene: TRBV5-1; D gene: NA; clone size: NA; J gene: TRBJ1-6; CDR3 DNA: TGCGCCAGCAGCCCCGCGGGGGCGAATAATTCACCCCTCCACTTT; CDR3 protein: CASSPAGANNSPLHF
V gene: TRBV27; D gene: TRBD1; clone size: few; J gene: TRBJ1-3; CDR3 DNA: TGTGCCAGCAGTTGGACAGGGGGCTCTGGAAACACCATATATTTT; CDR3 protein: CASSWTGGSGNTIYF
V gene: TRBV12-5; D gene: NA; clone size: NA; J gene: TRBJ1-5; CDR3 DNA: TGTGCTAGTGGTTTGGGAGACAGGCTAAGCAATCAGCCCCAGCATTTT; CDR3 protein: CASGLGDRLSNQPQHF
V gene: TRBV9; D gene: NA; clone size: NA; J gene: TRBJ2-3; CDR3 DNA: TGTGCCAGCAGCCCCCCTATTGCAGATACGCAGTATTTT; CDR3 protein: CASSPPIADTQYF
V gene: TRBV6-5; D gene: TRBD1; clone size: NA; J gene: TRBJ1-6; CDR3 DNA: TGTGCCAGCAGTTCCCGACAGGGTGGGGGGAGTTCACCCCTCCACTTT; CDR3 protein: CASSSRQGGGSSPLHF
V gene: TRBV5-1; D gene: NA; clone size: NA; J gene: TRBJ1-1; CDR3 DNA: TGCGCCAGCAGCGGTACACAGGGTCGGAACACTGAAGCTTTCTTT; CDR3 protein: CASSGTQGRNTEAFF
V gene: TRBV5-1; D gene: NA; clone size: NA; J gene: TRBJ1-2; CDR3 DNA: TGCGCCAGCAGCTTGGCGACAGGTGGGGCCTATGGCTACACCTTC; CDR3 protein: CASSLATGGAYGYTF
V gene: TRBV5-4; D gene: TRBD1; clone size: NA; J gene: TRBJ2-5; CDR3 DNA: TGTGCCAGCAGCCCGACAGGGTACCAAGAGACCCAGTACTTC; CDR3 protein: CASSPTGYQETQYF
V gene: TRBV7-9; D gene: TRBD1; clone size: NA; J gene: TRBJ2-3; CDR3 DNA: TGTGCCAGCAGGCAGGGACAGAAATTAGATACGCAGTATTTT; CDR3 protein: CASRQGQKLDTQYF
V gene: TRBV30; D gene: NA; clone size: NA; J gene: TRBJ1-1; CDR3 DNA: TGTGCCTGGAGCCGCGGAGGGAGTGAAGCTTTCTTT; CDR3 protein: CAWSRGGSEAFF
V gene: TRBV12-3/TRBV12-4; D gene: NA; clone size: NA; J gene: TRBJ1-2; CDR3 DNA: TGTGCCAGCAGTTTAGGCAGTGTTACGGGCTACACCTTC; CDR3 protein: CASSLGSVTGYTF
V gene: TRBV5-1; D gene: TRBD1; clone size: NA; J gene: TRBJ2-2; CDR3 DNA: TGCGCCAGCAGCTTGGTACAGGGGGCTATCGGGGAGCTGTTTTTT; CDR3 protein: CASSLVQGAIGELFF
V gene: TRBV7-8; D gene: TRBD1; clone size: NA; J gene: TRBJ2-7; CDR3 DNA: TGTGCCAGCAGCTTAGACAGGGGCTTCTACGAGCAGTACTTC; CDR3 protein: CASSLDRGFYEQYF
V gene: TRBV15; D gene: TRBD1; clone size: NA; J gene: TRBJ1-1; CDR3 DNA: TGTGCCACCAGCAGAGGAGAACAGGGGGCGTTTGAAGCTTTCTTT; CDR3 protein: CATSRGEQGAFEAFF
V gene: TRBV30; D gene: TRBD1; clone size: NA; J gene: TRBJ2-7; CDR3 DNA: TGTGCCTGGAGTTCCCCCGGACAGGGTCAGCAGTACTTC; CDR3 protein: CAWSSPGQGQQYF
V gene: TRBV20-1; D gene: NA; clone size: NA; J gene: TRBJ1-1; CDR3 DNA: TGCAGTGCTGGACTCGGCGCTGAAGCTTTCTTT; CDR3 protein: CSAGLGAEAFF
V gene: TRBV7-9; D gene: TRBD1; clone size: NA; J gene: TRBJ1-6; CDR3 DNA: TGTGCCAGCAGCTTAGCTATAGGGGGCCGCGATTCACCCCTCCACTTT; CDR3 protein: CASSLAIGGRDSPLHF
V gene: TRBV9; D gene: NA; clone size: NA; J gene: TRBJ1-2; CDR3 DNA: TGTGCCAGCAGCGTAGACCTCAGTAACTATGGCTACACCTTC; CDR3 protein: CASSVDLSNYGYTF
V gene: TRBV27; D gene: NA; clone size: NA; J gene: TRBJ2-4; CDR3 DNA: TGTGCCAGCAGTCAAATAACAGGTCTAGCCAAAAACATTCAGTACTTC; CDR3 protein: CASSQITGLAKNIQYF
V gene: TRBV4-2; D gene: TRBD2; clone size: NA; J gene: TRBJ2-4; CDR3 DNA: TGTGCCAGCAGCCAAGTTGGGGGGGTGGACAAAAACATTCAGTACTTC; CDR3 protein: CASSQVGGVDKNIQYF
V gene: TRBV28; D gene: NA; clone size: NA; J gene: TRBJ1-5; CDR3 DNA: TGTGCCAGCCGACAGGTCAATCAGCCCCAGCATTTT; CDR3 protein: CASRQVNQPQHF
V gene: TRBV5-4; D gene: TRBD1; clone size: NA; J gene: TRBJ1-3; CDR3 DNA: TGTGCCACTAAAACAGGGGGTGCCTCTGGAAACACCATATATTTT; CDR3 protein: CATKTGGASGNTIYF
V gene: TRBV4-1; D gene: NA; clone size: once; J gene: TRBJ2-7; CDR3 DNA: TGCGCCAGCAGCCAAGGGCCACAGGGAACCTACGAGCAGTACTTC; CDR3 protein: CASSQGPQGTYEQYF
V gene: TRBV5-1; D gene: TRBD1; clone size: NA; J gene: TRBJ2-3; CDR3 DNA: TGCGCCAGCAGCCTCGGACAGGGGGCAGGGTTCGGAACAGATACGCAGTATTTT; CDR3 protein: CASSLGQGAGFGTDTQYF
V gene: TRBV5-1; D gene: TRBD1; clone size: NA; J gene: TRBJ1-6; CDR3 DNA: TGCGCCAGCAGCTTTGGGACAGGGATATCACCCCTCCACTTT; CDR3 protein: CASSFGTGISPLHF
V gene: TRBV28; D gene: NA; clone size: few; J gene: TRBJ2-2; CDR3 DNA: TGTGCCAGCAGTTTGTTCGGCGGGGAGCTGTTTTTT; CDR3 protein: CASSLFGGELFF